The rows below give T cell receptor beta chains drawn from one sample of a study of T cells in Graves' hyperthyroidism and ophthalmopathy. Via MiXCR, TCRdb re-called the multiplex PCR reads, giving one row per CDR3 protein. The sample lists some 760,000 distinct CDR3 sequences; approximately 14% were seen once. The specimen sequenced was blood. Source of these receptors: a woman under 30 with Graves' hyperthyroidism. Both conserved end residues are part of each CDR3. D genes are given only for firm matches. Size tells how often a clone was seen (once, few, many) or the class of an expanded clone, and some rows leave it out.

V gene	J gene	D gene	clone size	CDR3 DNA	CDR3 protein
TRBV7-2	TRBJ2-1	TRBD2	-	TGTGCCAGCAGCTTACGGCGGGAGCAGGAGCAGTTCTTC	CASSLRREQEQFF
TRBV20-1	TRBJ1-2	-	few	TGCAGTGCTAGCCACAGACAGGTCTCCTATGGCTACACCTTC	CSASHRQVSYGYTF
TRBV7-9	TRBJ1-2	-	many	TGTGCCAGCAGCTTAGGTCCGGTTGGCTACACCTTC	CASSLGPVGYTF
TRBV7-8	TRBJ2-5	-	once	TGTGCCAGCAGCCCAGGGACAAGGAAAGAGACCCAGTACTTC	CASSPGTRKETQYF
TRBV4-1	TRBJ1-1	-	-	TGCGCCAGCAGCCAACCAGGTGCGAACACTGAAGCTTTCTTT	CASSQPGANTEAFF
TRBV10-3	TRBJ2-7	TRBD2	few	TGTGCCGTCCTGAGGACTAGCGGGACCTACGAGCAGTACTTC	CAVLRTSGTYEQYF
TRBV11-2	TRBJ2-7	TRBD1	many	TGTGCCAGCAGCTGGGACAGGACAACCTACGAGCAGTACTTC	CASSWDRTTYEQYF
TRBV6-1	TRBJ2-7	-	many	TGTGCCAGCAGGTCCGGGACACGTCGATCCTACGAGCAGTACTTC	CASRSGTRRSYEQYF
TRBV6-2/TRBV6-3	TRBJ2-1	-	once	TGTGCCAGCAGTTCCCGAGGACGGAACAATAAGCAGTTCTTC	CASSSRGRNNKQFF
TRBV20-1	TRBJ2-5	-	many	TGCAGTGCTAGAGATCTAAGGAGGCCTCTACAAGAGACCCAGTACTTC	CSARDLRRPLQETQYF
TRBV11-3	TRBJ2-7	TRBD2	many	TGTGCCAGCAAACTAGCGGGAGGCTCCTACGAGCAGTACTTC	CASKLAGGSYEQYF
TRBV13	TRBJ1-6	-	many	TGTGCCAGCAGCTTAGGGGGTGTTGGTTCACCCCTCCACTTT	CASSLGGVGSPLHF
TRBV15	TRBJ1-5	-	few	TGTGCCACCAGCAGAGATCGGGAAGGAGGGAAGCCCCAGCATTTT	CATSRDREGGKPQHF
TRBV20-1	TRBJ2-1	-	many	TGCAGGGGGACAAACAACAATGAGCAGTTCTTC	CRGTNNNEQFF
TRBV2	TRBJ2-7	-	many	TGTGCCAGCAGTGAACCTCCCTCTGGGGAGCAGTACTTC	CASSEPPSGEQYF
TRBV3-1	TRBJ2-2	TRBD2	few	TGTGCCAGCAGCCTAGCGGGATATTCGAACACCGAGGAGCTGTTTTTT	CASSLAGYSNTEELFF